These T cell receptor beta chains were read from a single sample in a study of blood T cell repertoires in COVID-19. Assay used: immunoSEQ multiplex PCR; TCRdb lists only in-frame clones, some missing. The sample carries 400,000 or so clones, 80% to 90% recorded once. Input material: PBMCs or T cells enriched from blood (not recorded which). Receptors originate from a man younger than 45 who had recovered from COVID-19. CDR3s include the opening cysteine and the closing phenylalanine or tryptophan. D genes are given only for firm matches.

D	V	J	CDR3
.	TRBV4-1	TRBJ1-5	CASSHPGGVSNQPQHF
.	TRBV11-3	TRBJ2-3	CASSSTGADTQYF
TRBD1	TRBV19	TRBJ1-5	CASMPGTGGLRQPQHF
TRBD1	TRBV29-1	TRBJ2-3	CSFVGTGVADTQYF
TRBD2	TRBV6-5	TRBJ2-3	CASSYTSGSTDTQYF
TRBD1	TRBV28	TRBJ2-7	CASSWTGDEQYF
TRBD1	TRBV12-3/TRBV12-4	TRBJ2-4	CASGAGGVGQYF
TRBD2	TRBV27	TRBJ2-2	CASSGLAGGPYTGELFF
.	TRBV5-1	TRBJ2-5	CASSSPPLGAETQYF
.	TRBV11-2	TRBJ1-1	CASSLEGALVGTEAFF
.	TRBV10-1	TRBJ2-2	CASRARTGELFF
.	TRBV10-3	TRBJ1-2	CAISEREEAGYTF
.	TRBV29-1	TRBJ2-3	CSVEVVGGDTQYF
TRBD2	TRBV14	TRBJ2-1	CASSQVRLAGVTYNEQFF
TRBD1	TRBV10-1	TRBJ1-1	CASSESGTGWGPAFF
TRBD1	TRBV7-9	TRBJ2-5	CASSLAWQGDRGETQYF
.	TRBV4-1	TRBJ1-5	CASSQEITGLFVQPQHF
.	TRBV3-1/TRBV3-2	TRBJ2-1	CASSQEWGRRGSYNEQFF
TRBD2	TRBV7-3	TRBJ2-1	CASSLGTSGRFDEQFF
TRBD1	TRBV5-1	TRBJ2-1	CASSEGQGVNEQFF
.	TRBV28	TRBJ2-2	CASGATGELFF
.	TRBV9	TRBJ2-7	CASSELSNSYEQYF
.	TRBV7-9	TRBJ2-1	CAGHNEQFF
.	TRBV3-1/TRBV3-2	TRBJ1-2	CASSQARGEFERYGYTF
.	TRBV15	TRBJ2-5	CATGGRGTATQYF
TRBD2	TRBV29-1	TRBJ2-1	CSVEDLAGNSYNEQFF
TRBD2	TRBV29-1	TRBJ2-7	CSTGTSGSTGEQYF
.	TRBV27	TRBJ1-2	CASSPRTDYPYGYTF
.	TRBV6-5	TRBJ1-2	CASSYSGGYANYGYTF
TRBD2	TRBV27	TRBJ2-1	CASSLSPSGRGKQFF
TRBD1	TRBV28	TRBJ2-5	CASSSAGTAQETQYF
TRBD2	TRBV5-1	TRBJ2-1	CASSSGGTSVYNEQFF
.	TRBV10-3	TRBJ1-2	CAISPAGLGASNYGYTF
TRBD1	TRBV30	TRBJ1-5	CAGSGGGGGNQPQHF
TRBD1	TRBV6-1	TRBJ2-2	CASSGRTGVNTGELFF
TRBD2	TRBV2	TRBJ2-3	CASDSSGRPATQYF
TRBD1	TRBV3-1/TRBV3-2	TRBJ2-1	CASSESPGTGGLFF
.	TRBV4-2	TRBJ2-7	CASSQTAATSYEQYF
TRBD1	TRBV28	TRBJ1-5	CASSSSTGGFQPQHF
.	TRBV6-2/TRBV6-3	TRBJ1-2	CASSYATGVYGYTF
TRBD2	TRBV28	TRBJ2-1	CASRVPAGAPSYNEQFF
.	TRBV5-1	TRBJ2-7	CASSYVEETGGQYF
.	TRBV6-5	TRBJ2-2	CASRQGTGELFF
.	TRBV3-1/TRBV3-2	TRBJ2-6	CASSHPSTVLSGANVLTF
.	TRBV2	TRBJ2-5	CASNQVPQETQYF
TRBD1	TRBV6-1	TRBJ2-7	CASRRDREISYEQYF